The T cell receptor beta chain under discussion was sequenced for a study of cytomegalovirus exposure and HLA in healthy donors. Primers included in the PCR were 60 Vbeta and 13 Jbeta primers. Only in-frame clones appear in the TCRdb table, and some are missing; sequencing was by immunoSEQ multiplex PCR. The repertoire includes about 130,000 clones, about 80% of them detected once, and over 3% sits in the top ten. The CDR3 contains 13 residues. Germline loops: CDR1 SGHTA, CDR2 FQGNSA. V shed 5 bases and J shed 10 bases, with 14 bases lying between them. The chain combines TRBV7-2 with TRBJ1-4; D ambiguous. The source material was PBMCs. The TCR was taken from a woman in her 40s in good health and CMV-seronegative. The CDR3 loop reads CASSPQMARKLFF. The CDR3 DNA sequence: TGTGCCAGCAGCCCACAGATGGCCCGAAAACTGTTTTTT.